This TCR beta chain was found in a study of pediatric ulcerative colitis. Overall study results and limits: A couple of patients' blood samples yielded substantially fewer templates.

In regard to this clone: The antigen is undetermined.

Rectal tissue came from one to two pinch biopsies taken at colonoscopy. This CDR3 contains 15 residues. Germline V gene sequence: CDR1 SNHLY, CDR2 FYNNEI. Trimming cost V 8 bases and J 2 bases, with 19 bases left between them. Sequenced by immunoSEQ multiplex PCR; TCRdb stores in-frame clones only, minus some. The table lists 17,000 or so clones, about 74% of them singletons, with roughly 3.1% in the top ten. The chain is built from TRBV2 and TRBJ2-7; perhaps D is TRBD1 or TRBD2 (6 bases each). The material sequenced was gut tissue. The receptor was derived from a girl aged 5 to 17 with moderate ulcerative colitis. The CDR3 bases are TGTGCCAGCGAGGGGGGACATACCCGACCCTACGAGCAGTACTTC. This codes for CASEGGHTRPYEQYF.